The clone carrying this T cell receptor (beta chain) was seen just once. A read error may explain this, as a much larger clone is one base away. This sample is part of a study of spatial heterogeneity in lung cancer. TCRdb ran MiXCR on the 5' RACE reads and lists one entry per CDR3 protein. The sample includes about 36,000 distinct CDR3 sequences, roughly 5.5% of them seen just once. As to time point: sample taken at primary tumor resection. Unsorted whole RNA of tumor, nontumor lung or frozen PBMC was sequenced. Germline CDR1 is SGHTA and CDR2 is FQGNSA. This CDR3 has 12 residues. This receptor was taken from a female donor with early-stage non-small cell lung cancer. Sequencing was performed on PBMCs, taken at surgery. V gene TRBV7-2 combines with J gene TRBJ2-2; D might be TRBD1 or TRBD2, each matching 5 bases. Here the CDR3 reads CASSGDGWELLF. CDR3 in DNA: TGTGCCAGCAGCGGGGACGGTTGGGAGCTGCTTTTT.